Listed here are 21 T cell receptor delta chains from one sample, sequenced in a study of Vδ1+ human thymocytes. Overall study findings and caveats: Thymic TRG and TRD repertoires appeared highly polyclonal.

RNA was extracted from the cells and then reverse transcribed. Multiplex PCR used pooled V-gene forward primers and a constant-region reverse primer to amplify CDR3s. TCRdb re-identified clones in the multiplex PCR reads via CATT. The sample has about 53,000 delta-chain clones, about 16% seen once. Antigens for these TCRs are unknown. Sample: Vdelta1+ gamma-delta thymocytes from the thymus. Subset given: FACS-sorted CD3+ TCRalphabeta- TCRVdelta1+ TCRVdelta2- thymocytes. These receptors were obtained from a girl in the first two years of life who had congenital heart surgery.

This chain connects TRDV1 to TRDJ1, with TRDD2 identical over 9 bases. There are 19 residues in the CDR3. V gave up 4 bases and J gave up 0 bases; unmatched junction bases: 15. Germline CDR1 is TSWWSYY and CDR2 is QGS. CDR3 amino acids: CALGVPFLPNSSYTDKLIF. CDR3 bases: TGTGCTCTTGGGGTCCCCTTCCTACCGAACTCATCCTACACCGATAAACTCATCTTT.

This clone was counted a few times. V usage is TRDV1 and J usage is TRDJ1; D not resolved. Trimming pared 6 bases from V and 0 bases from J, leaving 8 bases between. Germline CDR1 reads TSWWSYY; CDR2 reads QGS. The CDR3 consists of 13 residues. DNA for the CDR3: TGTGCTCTTGGCCCCGGAAACACCGATAAACTCATCTTT. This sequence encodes CALGPGNTDKLIF.

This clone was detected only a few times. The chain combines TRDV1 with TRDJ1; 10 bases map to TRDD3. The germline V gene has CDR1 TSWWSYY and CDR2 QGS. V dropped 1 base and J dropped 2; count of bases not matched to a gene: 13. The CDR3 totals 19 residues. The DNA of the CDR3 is TGTGCTCTTGGGGAACCTACTGGGGGATGGAGTTGGCAGACCGATAAACTCATCTTT. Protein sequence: CALGEPTGGWSWQTDKLIF.

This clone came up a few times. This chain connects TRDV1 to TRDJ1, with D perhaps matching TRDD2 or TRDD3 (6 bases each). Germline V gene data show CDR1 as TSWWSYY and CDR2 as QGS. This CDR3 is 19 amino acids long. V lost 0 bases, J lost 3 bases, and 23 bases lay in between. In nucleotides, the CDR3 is TGTGCTCTTGGGGAACTACCCCATCCTACGGTAGGGGATCCCGATAAACTCATCTTT. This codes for CALGELPHPTVGDPDKLIF.

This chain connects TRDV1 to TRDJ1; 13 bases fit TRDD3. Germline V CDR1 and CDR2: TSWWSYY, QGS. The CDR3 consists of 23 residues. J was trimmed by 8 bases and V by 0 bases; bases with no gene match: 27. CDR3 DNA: TGTGCTCTTGGGGAACTCTCCTCCGACCAGGAAAACTGGGGGATACGCGTCCCGATAAAACTCATCTTT. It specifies CALGELSSDQENWGIRVPIKLIF.

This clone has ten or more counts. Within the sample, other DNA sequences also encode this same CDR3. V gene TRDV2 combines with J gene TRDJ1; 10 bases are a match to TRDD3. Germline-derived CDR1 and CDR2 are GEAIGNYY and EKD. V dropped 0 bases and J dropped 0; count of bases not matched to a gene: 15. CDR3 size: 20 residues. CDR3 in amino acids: CACDTDGRNWGMPNTDKLIF. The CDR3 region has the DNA TGTGCCTGTGACACCGACGGAAGGAACTGGGGGATGCCGAACACCGATAAACTCATCTTT.

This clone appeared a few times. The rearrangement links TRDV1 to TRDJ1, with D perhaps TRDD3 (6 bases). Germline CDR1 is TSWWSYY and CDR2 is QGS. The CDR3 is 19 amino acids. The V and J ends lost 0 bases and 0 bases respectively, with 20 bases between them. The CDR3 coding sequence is TGTGCTCTTGGGGAACTAGCCGCCCCTCTTGGGGGGTACACCGATAAACTCATCTTT. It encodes CALGELAAPLGGYTDKLIF.

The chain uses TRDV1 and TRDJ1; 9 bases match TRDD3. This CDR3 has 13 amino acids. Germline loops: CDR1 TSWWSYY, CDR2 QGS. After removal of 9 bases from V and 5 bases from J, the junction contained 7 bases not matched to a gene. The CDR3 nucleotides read TGTGCTCTCTCTGGGGGATTAAGGGATAAACTCATCTTT. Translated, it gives CALSGGLRDKLIF.

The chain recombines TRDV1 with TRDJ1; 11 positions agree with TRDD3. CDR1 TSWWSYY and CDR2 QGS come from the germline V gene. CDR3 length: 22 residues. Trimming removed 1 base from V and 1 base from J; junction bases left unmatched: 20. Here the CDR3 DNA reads TGTGCTCTTGGGGAACGATTCACACGGGAGTGTTTGGGGGATACGTGCACCGATAAACTCATCTTT. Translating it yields CALGERFTRECLGDTCTDKLIF.

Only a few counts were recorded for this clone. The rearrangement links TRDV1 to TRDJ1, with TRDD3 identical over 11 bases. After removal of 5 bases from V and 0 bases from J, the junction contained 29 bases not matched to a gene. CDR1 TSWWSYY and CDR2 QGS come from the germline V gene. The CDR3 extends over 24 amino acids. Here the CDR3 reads CALGKDLPGLPTYWGIVYTDKLIF. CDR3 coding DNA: TGTGCTCTTGGGAAGGATCTCCCCGGCCTTCCTACGTACTGGGGGATAGTGTACACCGATAAACTCATCTTT.

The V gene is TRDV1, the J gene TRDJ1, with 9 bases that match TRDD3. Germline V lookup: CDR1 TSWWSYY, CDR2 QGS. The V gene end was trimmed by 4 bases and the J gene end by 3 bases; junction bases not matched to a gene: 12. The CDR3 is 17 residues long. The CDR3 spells CALGAITRGYDADKLIF. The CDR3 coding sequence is TGTGCTCTTGGGGCCATAACTCGGGGATACGATGCCGATAAACTCATCTTT.

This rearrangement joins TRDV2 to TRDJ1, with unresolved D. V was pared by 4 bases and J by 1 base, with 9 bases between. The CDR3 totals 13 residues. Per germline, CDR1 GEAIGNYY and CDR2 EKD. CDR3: CACDTPATDKLIF. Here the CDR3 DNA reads TGTGCCTGTGATACACCAGCCACCGATAAACTCATCTTT.

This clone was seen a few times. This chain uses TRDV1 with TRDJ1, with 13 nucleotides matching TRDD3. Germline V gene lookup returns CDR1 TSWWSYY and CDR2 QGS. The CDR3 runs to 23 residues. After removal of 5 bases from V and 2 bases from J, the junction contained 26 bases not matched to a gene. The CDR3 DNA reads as TGTGCTCTTGGGTCTGGTTTGGCCGTCCGCCCAAACTGGGGGATACGCCTTACCGATAAACTCATCTTT. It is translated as CALGSGLAVRPNWGIRLTDKLIF.

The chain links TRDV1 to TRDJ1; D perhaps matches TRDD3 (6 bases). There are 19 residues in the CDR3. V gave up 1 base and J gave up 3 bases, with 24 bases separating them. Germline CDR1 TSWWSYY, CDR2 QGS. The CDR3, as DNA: TGTGCTCTTGGGGAACACACCCTACCTGGGGTACCGGACGCCGATAAACTCATCTTT. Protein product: CALGEHTLPGVPDADKLIF.

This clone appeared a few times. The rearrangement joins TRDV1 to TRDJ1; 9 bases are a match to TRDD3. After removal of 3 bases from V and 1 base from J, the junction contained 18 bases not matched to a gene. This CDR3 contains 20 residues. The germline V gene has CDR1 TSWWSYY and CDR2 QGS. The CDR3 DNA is TGTGCTCTTGGGGAGTTGGACCCGTACTGGGGGACAACAACCACCGATAAACTCATCTTT. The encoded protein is CALGELDPYWGTTTTDKLIF.

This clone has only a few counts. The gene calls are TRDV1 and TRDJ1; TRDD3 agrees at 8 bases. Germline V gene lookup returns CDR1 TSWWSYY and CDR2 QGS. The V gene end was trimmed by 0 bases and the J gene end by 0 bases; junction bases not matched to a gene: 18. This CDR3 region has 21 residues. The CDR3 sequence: CALGELEKVRPWGTYTDKLIF. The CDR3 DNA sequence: TGTGCTCTTGGGGAACTAGAAAAGGTCCGTCCCTGGGGGACGTACACCGATAAACTCATCTTT.

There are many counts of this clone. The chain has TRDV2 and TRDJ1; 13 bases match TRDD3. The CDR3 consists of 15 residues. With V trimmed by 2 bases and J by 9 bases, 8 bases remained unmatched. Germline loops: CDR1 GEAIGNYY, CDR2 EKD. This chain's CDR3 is CACDILLGDTHELIF. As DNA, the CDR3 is TGTGCCTGTGACATTTTACTGGGGGATACGCACGAACTCATCTTT.

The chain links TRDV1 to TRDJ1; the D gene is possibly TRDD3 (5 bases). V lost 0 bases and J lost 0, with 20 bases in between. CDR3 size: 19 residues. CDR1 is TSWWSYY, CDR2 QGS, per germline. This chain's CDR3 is CALGELYVDRGSYTDKLIF. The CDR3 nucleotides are TGTGCTCTTGGGGAACTTTACGTGGACCGGGGAAGCTACACCGATAAACTCATCTTT.

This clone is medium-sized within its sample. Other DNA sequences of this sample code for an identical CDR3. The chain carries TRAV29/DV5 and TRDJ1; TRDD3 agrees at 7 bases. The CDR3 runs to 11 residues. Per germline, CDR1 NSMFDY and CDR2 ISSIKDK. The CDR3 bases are TGTGCGAGGAGGATACGGGTTAAACTCATCTTT. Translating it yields CARRIRVKLIF.

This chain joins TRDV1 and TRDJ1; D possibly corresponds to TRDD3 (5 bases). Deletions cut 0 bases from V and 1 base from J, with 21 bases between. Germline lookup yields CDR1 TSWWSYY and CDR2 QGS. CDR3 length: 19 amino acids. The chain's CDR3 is CALGELSGRPGHLTDKLIF. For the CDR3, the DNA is TGTGCTCTTGGGGAACTGTCGGGACGACCTGGGCACCTCACCGATAAACTCATCTTT.

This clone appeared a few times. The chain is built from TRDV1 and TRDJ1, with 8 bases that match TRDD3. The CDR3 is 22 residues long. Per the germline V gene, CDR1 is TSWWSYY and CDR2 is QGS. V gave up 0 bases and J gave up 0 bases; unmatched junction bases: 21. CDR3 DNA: TGTGCTCTTGGGGAACTTTTCCATTACTGGGGGTCTCGCCCATTGTACACCGATAAACTCATCTTT. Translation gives CALGELFHYWGSRPLYTDKLIF.